The entry below describes one T cell receptor beta chain. The antigen remains undetermined. From germline, CDR1 is SGDLS and CDR2 YYNGEE. The CDR3 covers 13 residues. V was cut by 3 bases and J by 0 bases, with 6 bases left in between. Individual cDNA molecules each received unique molecular identifiers attached to them. TCRdb redid the calling of the 5' RACE reads with MiXCR, one entry per CDR3 protein. Of around 66,000 distinct CDR3 sequences listed, about 12% are singletons. This entry is derived from a study of early T cells in non-severe SARS-CoV-2 infection. Background on the study: Sequencing of bulk RNA from unsorted whole blood was done, without chain pairing.

Study-wide points: In VDJdb matching, anti-spike CD8 responses were favored while private and CD4 specificities went missing.

What was sequenced was whole blood. This TCR came from an adult who was a healthcare worker with PCR-confirmed SARS-CoV-2 infection or an uninfected control (not recorded which). V and J are TRBV9 and TRBJ1-1; no definite D call. This CDR3 reads CASSASVNTEAFF. As DNA, the CDR3 is TGTGCCAGCAGCGCTTCGGTGAACACTGAAGCTTTCTTT.